The TCR beta chain described here comes from a study of blood T cell repertoires in COVID-19. Trimming cost V 0 bases and J 4 bases, with 7 bases left between them. Germline V gene data show CDR1 as SGHRS and CDR2 as YFSETQ. CDR3 length equals 13 residues. TCRdb's table, derived via immunoSEQ multiplex PCR, lists solely in-frame clones and lacks some. The table has about 150,000 clones, more than 70% seen once; the top ten hold 5%. V usage is TRBV5-1 and J usage is TRBJ1-2; D is perhaps TRBD1 (5 bases). The sequence was collected from a woman aged 45-65 years with acute or convalescent COVID-19. Sequences were obtained from peripheral blood. The CDR3 coding sequence is TGCGCCAGCAGCTTGGGGGGCGGCTATGGCTACACCTTC. It is translated as CASSLGGGYGYTF.